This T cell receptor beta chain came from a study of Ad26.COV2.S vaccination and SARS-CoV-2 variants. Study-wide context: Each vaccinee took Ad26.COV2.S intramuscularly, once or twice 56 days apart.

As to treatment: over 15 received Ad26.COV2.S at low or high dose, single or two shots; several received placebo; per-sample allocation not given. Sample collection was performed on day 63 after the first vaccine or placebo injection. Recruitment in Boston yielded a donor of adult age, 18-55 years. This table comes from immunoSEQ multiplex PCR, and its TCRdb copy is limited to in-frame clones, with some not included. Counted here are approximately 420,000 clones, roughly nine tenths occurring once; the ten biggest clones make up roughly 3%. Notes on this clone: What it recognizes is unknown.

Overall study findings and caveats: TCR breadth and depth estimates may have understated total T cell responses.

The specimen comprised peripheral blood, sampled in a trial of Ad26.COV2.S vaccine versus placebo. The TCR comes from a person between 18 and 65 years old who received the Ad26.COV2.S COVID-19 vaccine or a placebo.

The CDR3 protein is CASSLDRDGQQFF. DNA of the CDR3: TGCGCCAGCAGCTTAGACAGGGACGGCCAGCAGTTCTTC. The chain couples TRBV5-1 to TRBJ2-1; 7 bases agree with TRBD1. This CDR3 has 13 amino acids. V was pared by 2 bases and J by 11 bases, with 7 bases of the junction left unmatched. Germline values: CDR1 SGHRS, CDR2 YFSETQ.